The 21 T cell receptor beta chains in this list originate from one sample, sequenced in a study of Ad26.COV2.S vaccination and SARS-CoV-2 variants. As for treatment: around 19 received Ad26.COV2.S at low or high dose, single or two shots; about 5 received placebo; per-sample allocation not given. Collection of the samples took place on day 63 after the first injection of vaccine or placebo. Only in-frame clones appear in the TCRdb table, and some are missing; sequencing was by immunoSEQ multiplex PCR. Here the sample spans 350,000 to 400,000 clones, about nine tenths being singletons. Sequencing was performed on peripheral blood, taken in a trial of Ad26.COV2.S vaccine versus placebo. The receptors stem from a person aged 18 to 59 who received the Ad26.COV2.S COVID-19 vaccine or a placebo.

The CDR3 sequence: CASSLTGTIAKNIQYF. DNA of the CDR3: TGCGCCAGCAGCTTGACAGGGACTATTGCCAAAAACATTCAGTACTTC. V gene TRBV5-1 combines with J gene TRBJ2-4; tentatively, D is TRBD2 (7 bases). Germline V gene data show CDR1 as SGHRS and CDR2 as YFSETQ. This CDR3 is built from 16 residues. V lost 1 base to trimming and J lost 1 base, with 12 bases between them.

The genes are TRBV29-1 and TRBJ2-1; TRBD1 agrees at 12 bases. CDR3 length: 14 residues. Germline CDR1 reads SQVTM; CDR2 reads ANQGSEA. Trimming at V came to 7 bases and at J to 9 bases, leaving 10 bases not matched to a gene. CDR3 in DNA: TGCAGCGCGGAGGCCGGGACAGGGGGCTTTGAGCAGTTCTTC. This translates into CSAEAGTGGFEQFF.

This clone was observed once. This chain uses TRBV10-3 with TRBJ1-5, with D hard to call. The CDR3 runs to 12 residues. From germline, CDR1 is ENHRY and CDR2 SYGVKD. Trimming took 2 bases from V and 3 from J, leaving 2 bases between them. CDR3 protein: CAISEPNQPQHF. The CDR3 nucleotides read TGTGCCATCAGTGAGCCCAATCAGCCCCAGCATTTT.

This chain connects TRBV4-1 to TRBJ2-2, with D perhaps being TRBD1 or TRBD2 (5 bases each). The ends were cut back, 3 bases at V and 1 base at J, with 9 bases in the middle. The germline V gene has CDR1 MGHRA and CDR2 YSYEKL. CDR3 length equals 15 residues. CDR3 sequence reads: CASSHGTVNTGELFF. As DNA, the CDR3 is TGCGCCAGCAGCCATGGGACGGTGAACACCGGGGAGCTGTTTTTT.

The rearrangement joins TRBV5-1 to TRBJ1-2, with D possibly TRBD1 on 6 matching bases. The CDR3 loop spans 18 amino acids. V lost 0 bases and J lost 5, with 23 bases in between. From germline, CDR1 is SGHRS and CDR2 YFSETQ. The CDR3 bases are TGCGCCAGCAGCTTGGGTCTGGATCGGGGGCGCCGGTCATATGGCTACACCTTC. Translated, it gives CASSLGLDRGRRSYGYTF.

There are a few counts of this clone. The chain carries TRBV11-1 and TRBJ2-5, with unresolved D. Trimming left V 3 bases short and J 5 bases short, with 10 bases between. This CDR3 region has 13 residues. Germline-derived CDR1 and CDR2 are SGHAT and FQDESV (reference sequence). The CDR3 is CASSFPSGETQYF. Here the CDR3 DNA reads TGTGCCAGCAGCTTCCCTTCCGGGGAGACCCAGTACTTC.

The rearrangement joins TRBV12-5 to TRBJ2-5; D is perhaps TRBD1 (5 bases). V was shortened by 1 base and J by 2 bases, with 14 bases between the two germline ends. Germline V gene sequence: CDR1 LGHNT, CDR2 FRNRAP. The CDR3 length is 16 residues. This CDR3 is CASGLGVGGAQETQYF. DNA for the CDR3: TGTGCTAGTGGTTTGGGTGTGGGTGGGGCTCAAGAGACCCAGTACTTC.

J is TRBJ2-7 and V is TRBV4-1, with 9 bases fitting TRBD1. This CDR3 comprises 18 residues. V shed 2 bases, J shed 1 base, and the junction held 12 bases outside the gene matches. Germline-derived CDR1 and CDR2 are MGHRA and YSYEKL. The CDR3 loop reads CASSQRLLAGTGSYEQYF. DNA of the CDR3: TGCGCCAGCAGCCAACGACTCTTGGCCGGGACAGGGTCCTACGAGCAGTACTTC.

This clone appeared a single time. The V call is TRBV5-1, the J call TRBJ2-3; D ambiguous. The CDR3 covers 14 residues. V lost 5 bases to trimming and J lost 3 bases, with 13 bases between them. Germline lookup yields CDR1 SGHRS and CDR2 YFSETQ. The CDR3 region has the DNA TGCGCCAGCAGTACCGGAGTGGGGACAGATACGCAGTATTTT. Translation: CASSTGVGTDTQYF.

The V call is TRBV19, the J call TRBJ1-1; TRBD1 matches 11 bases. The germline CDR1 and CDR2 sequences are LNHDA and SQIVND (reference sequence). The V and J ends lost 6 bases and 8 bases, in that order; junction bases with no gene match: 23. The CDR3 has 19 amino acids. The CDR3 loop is CASRSRESGTGGTEEEAFF. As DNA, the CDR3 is TGTGCCAGTAGATCCCGCGAATCGGGGACAGGGGGAACGGAAGAAGAAGCTTTCTTT.

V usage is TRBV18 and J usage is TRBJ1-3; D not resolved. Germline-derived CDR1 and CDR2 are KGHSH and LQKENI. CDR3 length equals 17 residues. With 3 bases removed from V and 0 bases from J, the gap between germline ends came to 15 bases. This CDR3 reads CASSPVRAPGSGNTIYF. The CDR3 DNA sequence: TGTGCCAGCTCACCTGTTAGGGCCCCAGGCTCTGGAAACACCATATATTTT.

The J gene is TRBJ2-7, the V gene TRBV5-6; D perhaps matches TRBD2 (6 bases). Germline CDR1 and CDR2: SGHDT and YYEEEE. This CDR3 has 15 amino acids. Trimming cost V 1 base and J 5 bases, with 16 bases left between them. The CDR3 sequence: CASSLRPGLAHEQYF. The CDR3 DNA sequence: TGTGCCAGCAGCTTGAGGCCGGGACTCGCGCACGAGCAGTACTTC.

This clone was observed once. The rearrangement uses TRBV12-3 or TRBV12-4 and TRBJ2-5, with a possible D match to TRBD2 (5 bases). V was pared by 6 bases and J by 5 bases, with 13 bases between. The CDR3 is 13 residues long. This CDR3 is CASRSPSGETQYF. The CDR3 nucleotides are TGTGCCAGCAGAAGTCCTTCGGGGGAGACCCAGTACTTC.

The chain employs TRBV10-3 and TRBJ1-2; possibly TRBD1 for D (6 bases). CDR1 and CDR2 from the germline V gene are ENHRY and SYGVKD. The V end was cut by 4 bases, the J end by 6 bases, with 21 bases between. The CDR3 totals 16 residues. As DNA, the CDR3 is TGTGCCATCAGTGGTGCGCGGGGCGGAGGGGGTGATGGCTACACCTTC. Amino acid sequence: CAISGARGGGGDGYTF.

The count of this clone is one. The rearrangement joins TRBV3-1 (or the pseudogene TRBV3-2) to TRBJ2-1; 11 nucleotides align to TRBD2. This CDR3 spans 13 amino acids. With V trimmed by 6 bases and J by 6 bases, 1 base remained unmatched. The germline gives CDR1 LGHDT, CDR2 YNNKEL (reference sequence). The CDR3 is CASRTSGVNEQFF. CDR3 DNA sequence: TGTGCCAGCAGGACTAGCGGGGTCAATGAGCAGTTCTTC.

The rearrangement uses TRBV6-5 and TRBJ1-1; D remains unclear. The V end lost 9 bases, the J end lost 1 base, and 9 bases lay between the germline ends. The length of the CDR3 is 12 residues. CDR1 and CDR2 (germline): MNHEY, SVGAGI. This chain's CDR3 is CASTDGNTEAFF. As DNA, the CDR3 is TGTGCCAGTACCGACGGGAACACTGAAGCTTTCTTT.

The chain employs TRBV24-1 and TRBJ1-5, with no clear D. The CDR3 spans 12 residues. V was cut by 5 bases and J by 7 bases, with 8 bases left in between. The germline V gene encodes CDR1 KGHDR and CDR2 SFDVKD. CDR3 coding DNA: TGTGCCACCAGTGCCTCGGACCAGCCCCAGCATTTT. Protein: CATSASDQPQHF.

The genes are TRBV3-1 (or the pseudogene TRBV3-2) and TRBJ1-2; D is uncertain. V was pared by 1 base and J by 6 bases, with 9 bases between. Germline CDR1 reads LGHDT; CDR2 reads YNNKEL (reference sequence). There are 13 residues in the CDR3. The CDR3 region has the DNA TGTGCCAGCAGCCAAGGGGCGACGGATGGCTACACCTTC. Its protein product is CASSQGATDGYTF.

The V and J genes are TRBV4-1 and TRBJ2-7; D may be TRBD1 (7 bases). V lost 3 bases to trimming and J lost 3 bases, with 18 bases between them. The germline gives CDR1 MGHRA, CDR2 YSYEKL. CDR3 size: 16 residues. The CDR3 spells CASSHGSAGQSYEQYF. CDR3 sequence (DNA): TGCGCCAGCAGCCATGGCTCCGCGGGACAGAGCTACGAGCAGTACTTC.

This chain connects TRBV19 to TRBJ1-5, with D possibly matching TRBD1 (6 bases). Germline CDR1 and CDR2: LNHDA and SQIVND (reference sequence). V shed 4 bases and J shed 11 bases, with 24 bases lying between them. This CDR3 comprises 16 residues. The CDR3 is CASSTLRQAKRRAQHF. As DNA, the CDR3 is TGTGCCAGTAGTACGCTCCGACAGGCCAAGAGAAGGGCCCAGCATTTT.

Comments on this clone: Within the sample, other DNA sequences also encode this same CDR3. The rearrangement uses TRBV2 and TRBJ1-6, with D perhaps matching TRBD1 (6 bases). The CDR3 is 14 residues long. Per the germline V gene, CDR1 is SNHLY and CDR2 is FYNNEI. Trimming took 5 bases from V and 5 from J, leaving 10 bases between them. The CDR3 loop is CASSLTGDNSPLHF. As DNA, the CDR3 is TGTGCCAGCAGTCTGACAGGAGATAATTCACCCCTCCACTTT.